The T cell receptor (beta chain) described here comes from a study of OX40 agonist ivuxolimab in advanced cancers. Study background: Six ivuxolimab dose levels, 0.01 to 10 mg/kg, were given intravenously every 2 weeks. Patients were roughly 81% male with ages roughly 20 to 80, mean around 61.

Points from the study as a whole: With doses of 0.1-3.0 mg/kg, partial responders showed among the lowest clonal expansion. CD8+ T cells showed, on average, more clonal expansion than CD4+ cells.

Germline-derived CDR1 and CDR2 are SGHDN and FVKESK. The V gene lost 0 bases and the J gene lost 9 bases, with 11 bases spanning the gap. The CDR3 length is 13 residues. Assay used: immunoSEQ multiplex PCR; TCRdb lists only in-frame clones, some missing. Of about 68,000 clones listed, 75% to 85% are singletons. Concerning this clone itself: Its specificity is unknown.

This sample comprised CD4+ or CD8+ T cells sorted from blood, obtained in a trial of the OX40 agonist ivuxolimab. The chain couples TRBV14 to TRBJ2-5, with no clear D. The TCR comes from an adult with an advanced solid tumor such as melanoma, head and neck, liver or kidney cancer. DNA of the CDR3: TGTGCCAGCAGCCAAGAAATCTGGTCGGCCCAGTACTTC. Encoded protein: CASSQEIWSAQYF.